This TCR beta chain came from a study of control samples from healthy donors and cancer patients. The germline V gene encodes CDR1 LGHDT and CDR2 YNNKEL (reference sequence). This CDR3 has 14 amino acids. Trimming removed 4 bases from V and 1 base from J, with 10 bases in between. TCRdb keeps only in-frame clones here, not all; method: immunoSEQ multiplex PCR. The sample yields about 410,000 clones, 75% to 95% seen once. The sample comprised PBMCs. The chain joins TRBV3-1 (or the pseudogene TRBV3-2) to TRBJ1-2; no definite D call. This receptor was identified in a man in his forties with head and neck cancer. Here the CDR3 reads CASSRDGDNYGYTF. CDR3 sequence (DNA): TGTGCCAGCAGCCGGGATGGGGATAACTATGGCTACACCTTC.